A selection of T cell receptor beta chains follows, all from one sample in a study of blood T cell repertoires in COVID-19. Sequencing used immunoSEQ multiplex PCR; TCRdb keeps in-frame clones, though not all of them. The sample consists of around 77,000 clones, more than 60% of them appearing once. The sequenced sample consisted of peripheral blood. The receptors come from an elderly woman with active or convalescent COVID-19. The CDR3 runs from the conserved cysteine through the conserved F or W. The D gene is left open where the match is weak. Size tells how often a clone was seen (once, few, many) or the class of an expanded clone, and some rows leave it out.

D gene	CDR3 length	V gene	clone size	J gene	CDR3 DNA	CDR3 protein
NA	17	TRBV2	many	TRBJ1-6	TGTGCCAGCACCGAAGATAGGGGCAGCTCCTATAATTCACCCCTCCACTTT	CASTEDRGSSYNSPLHF
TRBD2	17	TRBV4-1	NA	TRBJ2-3	TGCGCCAGCAGCCAGGCCGGGACTACCCGCGAAGCGGGTACGCAGTATTTT	CASSQAGTTREAGTQYF
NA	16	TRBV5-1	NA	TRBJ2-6	TGCGCCAGCAGAAACGGACAGTACGGTGGGGCCAACGTCCTGACTTTC	CASRNGQYGGANVLTF
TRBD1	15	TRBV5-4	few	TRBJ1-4	TGTGCCAGCAGTTCGGGGACAGGGGAGAATGAAAAACTGTTTTTT	CASSSGTGENEKLFF
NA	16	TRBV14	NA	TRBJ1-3	TGTGCCAGCAGCCAAGACGCAGGGAGGCCTGGAAACACCATATATTTT	CASSQDAGRPGNTIYF
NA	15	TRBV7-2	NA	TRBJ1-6	TGTGCCAGCAGCCCGGTAGGAGTCTATAATTCACCCCTCCACTTT	CASSPVGVYNSPLHF
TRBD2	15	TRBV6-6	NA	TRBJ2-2	TGTGCCAGCAGACGCGGGGGGCAGGTCGGCGGGGAGCTGTTTTTT	CASRRGGQVGGELFF
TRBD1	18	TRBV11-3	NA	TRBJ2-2	TGTGCCAGCAGCTTAGCCCCTGACAGGGTTTCGAACACCGGGGAGCTGTTTTTT	CASSLAPDRVSNTGELFF
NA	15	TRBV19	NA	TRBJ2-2	TGTGCCAGTAGTATAGCGTCAGCGAACACCGGGGAGCTGTTTTTT	CASSIASANTGELFF
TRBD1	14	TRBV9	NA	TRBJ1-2	TGTGCCAGCAGCGTAGGGACAGGGGTCTATGGCTACACCTTC	CASSVGTGVYGYTF
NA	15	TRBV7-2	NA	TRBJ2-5	TGTGCCAGCAGCCGCATGGGAGGCAGGGAAGAGACCCAGTACTTC	CASSRMGGREETQYF
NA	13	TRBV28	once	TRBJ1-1	TGTGCCAGCAGAAATCTAAACAGAGAAAAAGCTTTCTTT	CASRNLNREKAFF
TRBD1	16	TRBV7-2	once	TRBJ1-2	TGTGCCAGCAGCCTCTCCGGGACAGGGGGGTTCTATGGCTACACCTTC	CASSLSGTGGFYGYTF
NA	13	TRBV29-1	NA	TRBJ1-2	TGCAGCGTTGACCCGGGTTTCAACTATGGCTACACCTTC	CSVDPGFNYGYTF
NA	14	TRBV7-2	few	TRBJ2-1	TGTGCCAGCAGCCCAAGCTGGGGGGGCTATGAGCAGTTCTTC	CASSPSWGGYEQFF
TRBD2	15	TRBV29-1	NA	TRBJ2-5	TGCAGCGTAGCAGGGACTAGCGGGGGGCCAGAGACCCAGTACTTC	CSVAGTSGGPETQYF
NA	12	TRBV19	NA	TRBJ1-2	TGTGCCAGTAGAGACGGCGGCTATGGCTACACCTTC	CASRDGGYGYTF
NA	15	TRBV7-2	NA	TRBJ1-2	TGTGCCAGCAGCTTAGCGTGGGACACCAGCTATGGCTACACCTTC	CASSLAWDTSYGYTF
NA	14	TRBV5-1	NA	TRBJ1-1	TGCGCCAGCAGCTTGCGTGCCGGGGACACTGAAGCTTTCTTT	CASSLRAGDTEAFF
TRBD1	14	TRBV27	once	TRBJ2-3	TGTGCCAGCAGTTTATGGCAGGGGGCCGATACGCAGTATTTT	CASSLWQGADTQYF
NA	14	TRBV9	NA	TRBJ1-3	TGTGCCAGCAGCTTAACAGGGTCGGGAAACACCATATATTTT	CASSLTGSGNTIYF
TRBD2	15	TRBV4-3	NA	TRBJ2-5	TGCGCCAGCAGCTACGGGACTAGCGGTTCTCTGACCCAGTACTTC	CASSYGTSGSLTQYF
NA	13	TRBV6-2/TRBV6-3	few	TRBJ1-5	TGTGCCAGCAGTTCGTCAGGGAATCTCCCCCAGCATTTT	CASSSSGNLPQHF
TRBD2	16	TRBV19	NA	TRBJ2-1	TGTGCCAGTAAGCGGTACCCGGGGGGAGTCGATAATGAGCAGTTCTTC	CASKRYPGGVDNEQFF
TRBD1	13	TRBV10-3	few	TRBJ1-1	TGTGCCATCTCGACAGGGGGGGACACTGAAGCTTTCTTT	CAISTGGDTEAFF
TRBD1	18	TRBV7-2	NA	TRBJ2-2	TGTGCCAGCAGCTCAGCCCCCGGGACAGGGGGCTCGGGCGGGGAGCTGTTTTTT	CASSSAPGTGGSGGELFF
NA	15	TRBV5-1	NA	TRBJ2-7	TGCGCCAGCAGCTTGGCGGGGATATTATCCTACGAGCAGTACTTC	CASSLAGILSYEQYF
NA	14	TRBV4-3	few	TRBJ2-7	TGCGCCAGCAGCCAAGGGCAGGGGCTCTACGAGCAGTACTTC	CASSQGQGLYEQYF
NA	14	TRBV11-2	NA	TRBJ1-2	TGTGCCAGCAGCGCCCTGACAGGAGCCTATGGCTACACCTTC	CASSALTGAYGYTF
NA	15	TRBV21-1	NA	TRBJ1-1	TGTGCCAGCAGCAGTACAGGGATAAGGGACACTGAAGCTTTCTTT	CASSSTGIRDTEAFF
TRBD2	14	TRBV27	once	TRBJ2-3	TGTGCCAGCAGCCCCCCAGGGAGGGCAGATACGCAGTATTTT	CASSPPGRADTQYF
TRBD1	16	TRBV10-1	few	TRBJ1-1	TGCGCCAGCAGACCCGGACAGGGGGCCATGAACACTGAAGCTTTCTTT	CASRPGQGAMNTEAFF
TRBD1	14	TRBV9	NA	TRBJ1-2	TGTGCCAGCAGCCCCGGACAGGGGGCTTTTGGCTACACCTTC	CASSPGQGAFGYTF
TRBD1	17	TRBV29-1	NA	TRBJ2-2	TGCAGCCTTCCCCGGACGACAGGGGCCGCGGTCACCGGGGAGCTGTTTTTT	CSLPRTTGAAVTGELFF
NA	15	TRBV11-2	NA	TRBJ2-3	TGTGCCAGCAGCATACAAGGGGCGGGATTTGATACGCAGTATTTT	CASSIQGAGFDTQYF
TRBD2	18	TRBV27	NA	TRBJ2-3	TGTGCCAGCAGTTTATCACCCTACGCGGGGGGGGTGGCAGATACGCAGTATTTT	CASSLSPYAGGVADTQYF
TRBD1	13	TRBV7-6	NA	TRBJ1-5	TGTGCCAGCAGCGCGGACAGGGATCAGCCCCAGCATTTT	CASSADRDQPQHF
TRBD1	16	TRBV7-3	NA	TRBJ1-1	TGTGCCAGCAGCTTAGCCGGGACAGGCCCGAACACTGAAGCTTTCTTT	CASSLAGTGPNTEAFF
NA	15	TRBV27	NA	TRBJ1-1	TGTGCCAGCAGATACCTTCGGGGGAGGGACACTGAAGCTTTCTTT	CASRYLRGRDTEAFF
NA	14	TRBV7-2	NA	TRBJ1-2	TGTGCCAGCAGCTTAGCCCCAGTCAACTATGGCTACACCTTC	CASSLAPVNYGYTF
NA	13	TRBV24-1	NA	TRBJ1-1	TGTGCCACAATGGGCGGGGGGCTCACTGAAGCTTTCTTT	CATMGGGLTEAFF
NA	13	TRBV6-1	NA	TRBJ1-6	TGTGCCAGCAGTGACAGGTCGAATTCACCCCTCCACTTT	CASSDRSNSPLHF
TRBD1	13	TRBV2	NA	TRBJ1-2	TGTGCCAGCAGAACAGGACAGGGTCACGGCTACACCTTC	CASRTGQGHGYTF
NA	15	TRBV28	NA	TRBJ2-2	TGTGCCAGCAGTCTGGGGGACTCCTTCCCCGGGGAGCTGTTTTTT	CASSLGDSFPGELFF
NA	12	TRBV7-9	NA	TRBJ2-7	TGTGCCAGCAGCTACTCTAGCTACGAGCAGTACTTC	CASSYSSYEQYF
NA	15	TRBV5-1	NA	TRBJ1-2	TGCGCCAGCAGCTGGATGGGACAAGGAAACTATGGCTACACCTTC	CASSWMGQGNYGYTF
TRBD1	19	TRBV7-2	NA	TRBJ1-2	TGTGCCAGCAGCTGGCGACCGGGACAGGGTCCAAACTCGTTATATGGCTACACCTTC	CASSWRPGQGPNSLYGYTF
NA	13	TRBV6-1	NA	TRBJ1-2	TGTGCCAGCAGTGAAGCTCGAGTCTCTGGCTACACCTTC	CASSEARVSGYTF